These T cell receptor beta chains were read from a single sample in a study of T cell repertoires in cytomegalovirus infection. One entry per CDR3 protein results from TCRdb running MiXCR on the reads. The sample includes 250,000 or so distinct CDR3 sequences, roughly 12% seen only once; the top ten take 1.6%. The sample consisted of PBMCs. Receptor source: a human donor in good health (CMV status not recorded). Some clones in this sample may be carry-over from other donors' samples. Each CDR3 is given with its conserved first and last residue. The D gene is left open where the match is weak.

15 | TRBJ1-5 | TRBV15 | NA | CATSRDAGRNQPQHF
15 | TRBJ1-1 | TRBV29-1 | NA | CSVEDRARGGTEAFF
15 | TRBJ1-6 | TRBV7-2 | NA | CASSLDYGNNSPLHF
14 | TRBJ2-3 | TRBV28 | NA | CASSTPGSTDTQYF
15 | TRBJ1-1 | TRBV20-1 | NA | CSADSRTVAKNEAFF
13 | TRBJ2-5 | TRBV20-1 | NA | CSARGVAEETQYF
13 | TRBJ2-5 | TRBV28 | TRBD2 | CASRFQAAGSQYF
14 | TRBJ1-4 | TRBV20-1 | NA | CSASPQGAQEKLFF
16 | TRBJ1-6 | TRBV27 | TRBD1 | CASTFGAGTANSPLHF
15 | TRBJ2-7 | TRBV7-2 | NA | CASSLEGDGYYEQYF
14 | TRBJ1-1 | TRBV10-3 | NA | CAISMDSPNTEAFF
15 | TRBJ2-1 | TRBV29-1 | TRBD2 | CSVDGLAGPYNEQFF
15 | TRBJ2-1 | TRBV20-1 | NA | CSATGLSAGYNEQFF
15 | TRBJ2-7 | TRBV5-4 | TRBD2 | CASSWRTSGIGEQYF
15 | TRBJ2-3 | TRBV7-2 | TRBD1 | CASSPRGQRTDTQYF
15 | TRBJ2-1 | TRBV5-1 | TRBD1 | CASSHGQGAYNEQLF
14 | TRBJ2-7 | TRBV29-1 | TRBD2 | CSARTSVETYEQYF
16 | TRBJ2-5 | TRBV7-8 | TRBD2 | CASSSSSGGAEETQYF
17 | TRBJ2-5 | TRBV28 | TRBD2 | CASPPSGKVPTQETQYF
13 | TRBJ1-4 | TRBV20-1 | NA | CSALVRGQEKLFF
15 | TRBJ2-1 | TRBV7-8 | TRBD2 | CASSVKQTSVNEQFF
14 | TRBJ2-3 | TRBV7-9 | TRBD2 | CASTNAGGADTQYF
13 | TRBJ1-2 | TRBV30 | TRBD1 | CAWSADRNYGYTF
15 | TRBJ2-1 | TRBV27 | TRBD2 | CASSSGTSGSSEQFF
18 | TRBJ2-4 | TRBV6-5 | TRBD2 | CASSYSREGGRAKNIQYF
14 | TRBJ2-3 | TRBV20-1 | NA | CSALRREGTDTQYF
14 | TRBJ2-7 | TRBV7-9 | NA | CASSLFEQGYEQYF
14 | TRBJ2-5 | TRBV6-1 | TRBD2 | CASNRGGAGETQYF
14 | TRBJ1-1 | TRBV6-2/TRBV6-3 | NA | CASSPARRNTEAFF
13 | TRBJ2-2 | TRBV29-1 | NA | CSVRGTSTGELFF
15 | TRBJ2-2 | TRBV11-1 | TRBD1 | CASSSVGGNTGELFF
15 | TRBJ2-1 | TRBV5-4 | TRBD2 | CASSLEAGGGNEQFF
14 | TRBJ2-3 | TRBV7-8 | NA | CASSPSLVADTQYF
14 | TRBJ2-7 | TRBV7-2 | NA | CASSLNRGNYEQYF
15 | TRBJ2-3 | TRBV19 | TRBD2 | CATRPGGAGTDTQYF
15 | TRBJ1-5 | TRBV7-2 | NA | CASSPEGGSNRPQHF
15 | TRBJ2-2 | TRBV6-5 | TRBD1 | CASSYDRGDTGELFF
14 | TRBJ1-6 | TRBV7-2 | TRBD1 | CASSTGGTNSPLHF
14 | TRBJ2-1 | TRBV6-1 | NA | CASSLLGDYNEQFF
12 | TRBJ1-2 | TRBV2 | NA | CASASRDTGYTF
15 | TRBJ2-1 | TRBV19 | NA | CASSPRRSSYNEQFF
15 | TRBJ2-5 | TRBV5-4 | TRBD2 | CASSLVPSGTETQYF
13 | TRBJ1-2 | TRBV7-2 | NA | CASSSTEIYGYTF
11 | TRBJ1-2 | TRBV19 | NA | CASSIGHGYTF
19 | TRBJ2-3 | TRBV7-2 | TRBD2 | CASSLGRGLAGRGADTQYF
14 | TRBJ1-5 | TRBV11-2 | NA | CASSSGANNQPQHF